These T cell receptor beta chains were read from a single sample in a study of T cells after yellow fever vaccination. A single record per CDR3 protein comes from TCRdb applying MiXCR to the 5' RACE reads. The profile shows hundreds of thousands of distinct CDR3 sequences, approximately 15% of them singletons. Material: PBMCs, obtained on the day of the yellow fever booster vaccination. The receptors stem from a man younger than 45 who received the YFV17D yellow fever vaccine. CDR3s include the opening cysteine and the closing phenylalanine or tryptophan. Size values are once, few and many counts, or a class for expanded clones, and some rows have none.

clone_size	j_call	cdr3_length	v_call	cdr3_aa
once	TRBJ2-7	14	TRBV7-2	CASSLSGWRDEQYF
many	TRBJ1-4	15	TRBV10-3	CAISESGGVGEKLFF
-	TRBJ2-2	13	TRBV14	CASSKHNTGELFF
-	TRBJ1-5	16	TRBV5-6	CASSSRDNLGNQPQHF
few	TRBJ1-2	16	TRBV18	CASSITAQGSDYGYTF
few	TRBJ2-6	17	TRBV4-3	CASSQESWTSGANVLTF
-	TRBJ2-3	14	TRBV20-1	CSGRLAAFTDTQYF
few	TRBJ2-1	14	TRBV24-1	CATSAREGWNEQFF
few	TRBJ2-7	14	TRBV2	CASVGASGHYEQYF
few	TRBJ2-5	13	TRBV19	CASSSKYQETQYF
-	TRBJ1-2	15	TRBV3-1	CASSQPGRQGNGYTF
many	TRBJ2-7	12	TRBV5-6	CASSSLLYEQYF
-	TRBJ2-3	13	TRBV29-1	CSVGSGAPDTQYF
-	TRBJ1-4	15	TRBV6-1	CASSARPARGEKLFF
few	TRBJ2-7	14	TRBV4-3	CASSQRHNGGEQYF
-	TRBJ2-1	17	TRBV28	CASSLCRPGACYNEQFF
few	TRBJ2-7	15	TRBV9	CASSVEGESSYEQYF
few	TRBJ2-3	15	TRBV12-3/TRBV12-4	CASSLTREGTDTQYF
few	TRBJ2-1	18	TRBV11-1	CASSSGLAGQSSYNEQFF
few	TRBJ2-5	11	TRBV20-1	CSVRIQETQYF
-	TRBJ2-1	16	TRBV10-3	CAISESILAVYNEQFF
-	TRBJ1-6	16	TRBV4-3	CASSQDRVGAGSPLHF
few	TRBJ2-5	15	TRBV9	CASSAGGGRVETQYF
-	TRBJ2-7	14	TRBV5-4	CASSLRLNAHEQYF
-	TRBJ2-5	15	TRBV6-1	CASSPLLRAGETQYF
many	TRBJ2-7	12	TRBV7-2	CASSDGGYEQYF
few	TRBJ2-1	12	TRBV7-9	CASSTSVGEQFF
-	TRBJ2-7	12	TRBV7-9	CASIGRAYEQYF
few	TRBJ1-1	14	TRBV12-3/TRBV12-4	CASSKSDANTEAFF
few	TRBJ1-4	15	TRBV28	CASSLDRAVDEKLFF
many	TRBJ2-1	14	TRBV7-6	CASSLGPGFNEQFF
few	TRBJ1-4	15	TRBV5-1	CASSEGQATNEKLFF
-	TRBJ1-1	17	TRBV6-1	CASRTSGTGGTNTEAFF
-	TRBJ2-7	15	TRBV19	CASSKPPPGVYEQYF
few	TRBJ2-7	13	TRBV12-3/TRBV12-4	CASSSNRGREQYF
few	TRBJ2-2	17	TRBV12-3/TRBV12-4	CASSFRWTRTNTGELFF
-	TRBJ1-1	16	TRBV7-2	CASSLAQGGMNTEAFF
-	TRBJ2-3	16	TRBV4-3	CASSRRTRESADTQYF
-	TRBJ2-7	14	TRBV18	CASSPPGTGYEQYF
-	TRBJ2-7	15	TRBV5-1	CASSLGQGGAQGQYF
-	TRBJ2-5	13	TRBV12-3/TRBV12-4	CASSKGLQETQYF
-	TRBJ1-4	13	TRBV12-3/TRBV12-4	CASSQDSYEKLFF
-	TRBJ2-7	15	TRBV20-1	CSAIISWPLRDEQYF
-	TRBJ2-7	16	TRBV7-6	CASSLEGWAAAYEQYF